The rows below give T cell receptor beta chains drawn from one sample of a study of shared clonotypes between healthy human individuals. TCRdb keeps only in-frame clones here, not all; method: immunoSEQ multiplex PCR. The sample lists more than 1 million clones; 78% were seen once. Source material: memory CD4+ T cells from PBMCs. Receptors were obtained from a man aged 18 to 29 in good health. Some clones in this sample may be carry-over from other donors' samples. Each CDR3 is given with its conserved first and last residue. The order of the fields is D gene, J gene, clone size, V gene, CDR3 DNA, CDR3 protein. A D gene is named only where the DNA matches it firmly. Clone size is not always given. Where it is, it says once, few, many or a class for expanded clones.

D: .
J: TRBJ2-3
size: .
V: TRBV5-1
DNA: TGCGCCAGCAGCTTGTCATCATACAGCACAGATACGCAGTATTTT
CDR3: CASSLSSYSTDTQYF

D: .
J: TRBJ2-7
size: .
V: TRBV9
DNA: TGTGCCAGCAGCCCCAGGGGGGCAGGGGGGGAGCAGTACTTC
CDR3: CASSPRGAGGEQYF

D: .
J: TRBJ2-7
size: .
V: TRBV5-4
DNA: TGTGCCAGCAGCCTAGGGGGGTCGGCGGGGGCATCCTACGAGCAGTACTTC
CDR3: CASSLGGSAGASYEQYF

D: .
J: TRBJ1-2
size: .
V: TRBV5-4
DNA: TGTGCCGTACTAGCAGGGGATGGCTACACCTTC
CDR3: CAVLAGDGYTF

D: .
J: TRBJ2-7
size: .
V: TRBV7-2
DNA: TGTGCCAGCAGCCTAACGCTGGGGGCAGACGAGCAGTACTTC
CDR3: CASSLTLGADEQYF

D: TRBD1
J: TRBJ1-2
size: few
V: TRBV30
DNA: TGTGCCTGGAAGAGGGCCTCGCAGGGGGCCTATGGCTACACCTTC
CDR3: CAWKRASQGAYGYTF

D: TRBD2
J: TRBJ2-7
size: .
V: TRBV5-4
DNA: TGTGCCAGCAGCGCTGGGACTAGCAGTTACGAGCAGTACTTC
CDR3: CASSAGTSSYEQYF

D: TRBD1
J: TRBJ2-2
size: once
V: TRBV18
DNA: TGTGCCAGCTCACCCACAGGGGTTTACACCGGGGAGCTGTTTTTT
CDR3: CASSPTGVYTGELFF

D: .
J: TRBJ1-1
size: .
V: TRBV4-1
DNA: TGCGCCAGCAGAAACTCTCCGTCCGGGGGGCCCAGTGAAGCTTTCTTT
CDR3: CASRNSPSGGPSEAFF

D: .
J: TRBJ2-3
size: .
V: TRBV7-2
DNA: TGTGCCAGCAGCTTAGCGGGGTGGGCAGATACGCAGTATTTT
CDR3: CASSLAGWADTQYF

D: .
J: TRBJ1-2
size: .
V: TRBV4-3
DNA: TGCGCCAGCAGCCAAGACACCGGGGACCAGCGGGGCTACACCTTC
CDR3: CASSQDTGDQRGYTF

D: .
J: TRBJ1-2
size: many
V: TRBV28
DNA: TGTGCCAGCAGCCCGGGCCTCTATGGCTACACCTTC
CDR3: CASSPGLYGYTF

D: .
J: TRBJ1-5
size: .
V: TRBV7-2
DNA: TGTGCCAGCAGCTTAGTGTCTGGGGCGGAACAGCCCCAGCATTTT
CDR3: CASSLVSGAEQPQHF

D: TRBD2
J: TRBJ2-5
size: few
V: TRBV5-4
DNA: TGTGCCAGCAGCCCCCAGGGAGGGGAGTACGAGACCCAGTACTTC
CDR3: CASSPQGGEYETQYF

D: TRBD2
J: TRBJ2-1
size: .
V: TRBV6-6
DNA: TGTGCCAGCAGCCAGACTAGCCAGAGATACAATGAGCAGTTCTTC
CDR3: CASSQTSQRYNEQFF

D: TRBD1
J: TRBJ2-3
size: .
V: TRBV7-3
DNA: TGTGCCAGCAGCCAAACGAGTATACAGGGGGCAAGCACAGATACGCAGTATTTT
CDR3: CASSQTSIQGASTDTQYF